The next 23 T cell receptor beta chains were all read from a single sample in a study of glioma-infiltrating T cells. Amplification of TCR alpha and beta CDR3 regions from RNA used iRepertoire nested multiplex PCR. MiXCR, applied by TCRdb to the multiplex PCR reads, yields one record per CDR3 protein. In the table there are a few hundred thousand distinct CDR3 sequences, 41% of which are singletons. Material: glioma tissue, nonneoplastic brain tissue, or PBMCs (not recorded which). Receptors originate from a human donor with low-grade glioma or glioblastoma, undergoing nonglioma brain surgery, or in good health (not recorded which).

The chain combines TRBV5-1 with TRBJ2-3, with no clear D. There are 16 residues in the CDR3. Deletions cut 3 bases from V and 0 bases from J, with 14 bases between. From germline, CDR1 is SGHRS and CDR2 YFSETQ. DNA of the CDR3: TGCGCCAGCAGCTCGAAGGGCCCTCCTAGCACAGATACGCAGTATTTT. This codes for CASSSKGPPSTDTQYF.

As to this clonotype: A much larger clone sits a single nucleotide away, making a read error possible. The CDR3: CATQTSGSGDKQYF. CDR3 in DNA: TGTGCCACCCAGACTAGCGGGAGTGGAGATAAGCAGTATTTT. V usage is TRBV15 and J usage is TRBJ2-3; TRBD2 matches at 12 bases. Germline CDR1 reads LNHNV; CDR2 reads YYDKDF (reference sequence). This CDR3 is 14 amino acids long.

As regards this clonotype: A read error is possible here, since a much larger clone lies one base away. The chain joins TRBV6-1 to TRBJ1-1; a possible D gene is TRBD1 (5 bases). The CDR3 covers 14 residues. With 4 bases removed from V and 3 bases from J, the gap between germline ends came to 12 bases. Germline CDR1 MNHNS, CDR2 SASEGT. The CDR3 spells CASSGSGPYTEAFF. Written as DNA, the CDR3 is TGTGCCAGCAGTGGTTCAGGGCCGTACACTGAAGCTTTCTTT.

As to this clonotype: A much larger clonotype is one base distant, so this may be a read error. The V and J genes are TRBV6-5 and TRBJ1-2; no clear D gene. V was cut by 6 bases and J by 4 bases, with 12 bases left in between. The CDR3 contains 13 residues. Germline V gene sequence: CDR1 MNHEY, CDR2 SVGAGI. CDR3 bases: TGTGCCAGCAGCATCGACCCCCTCTATGGCTACACCTTC. Protein product: CASSIDPLYGYTF.

This clonotype was seen repeatedly, ten times or more. J is TRBJ2-4 and V is TRBV6-2 or TRBV6-3; tentatively, D is TRBD1 (7 bases). V lost 6 bases and J lost 7, with 16 bases in between. The CDR3 runs to 14 residues. Germline CDR1 MNHEY, CDR2 SVGEGT. CDR3 amino acids: CASSRRTGGNIQYF. The DNA of the CDR3 is TGTGCCAGCAGCCGGAGGACAGGAGGGAACATTCAGTACTTC.

V and J are TRBV19 and TRBJ1-2; D is perhaps TRBD1 (6 bases). The germline V gene has CDR1 LNHDA and CDR2 SQIVND (reference sequence). The CDR3 sequence is 13 residues long. V was shortened by 5 bases and J by 6 bases, with 13 bases between the two germline ends. CDR3 nucleotides: TGTGCCAGTAGTGTCTCAGGGGAGAATGGCTACACCTTC. Translation: CASSVSGENGYTF.

At least ten counts were recorded for this clonotype. This chain connects TRBV20-1 to TRBJ2-3; 8 positions match TRBD1. V lost 1 base and J lost 6; bases outside the gene matches: 6. Per germline, CDR1 DFQATT and CDR2 SNEGSKA (reference sequence). This CDR3 is built from 14 residues. This chain's CDR3 is CSARGTGWADTQYF. CDR3 DNA: TGCAGTGCTAGAGGGACAGGGTGGGCGGATACGCAGTATTTT.

The genes are TRBV19 and TRBJ1-1, with D maybe TRBD1 (6 bases). Looked up from germline, CDR1 is LNHDA and CDR2 is SQIVND (reference sequence). CDR3 size: 15 residues. Deletions cut 3 bases from V and 1 base from J, with 12 bases between. CDR3 in amino acids: CASSMWDTPNTEAFF. CDR3 nucleotide sequence: TGTGCCAGTAGTATGTGGGACACACCGAACACTGAAGCTTTCTTT.

In regard to this clonotype: A much larger clonotype is one base distant, so this may be a read error. V and J are TRBV6-9 and TRBJ1-2; TRBD1 is a possible D gene (5 bases). Trimming removed 7 bases at V and 13 bases at J, with 31 bases between. CDR1 and CDR2 (germline): MNHGY, SVAAGI. CDR3 length equals 16 residues. CDR3 coding DNA: TGTGCCAGCACTTACTTAAGAAAATCCGGGACGGAGTTTGTCACCTTC. It specifies CASTYLRKSGTEFVTF.

With respect to this clonotype: The CDR3 end shows no conserved phenylalanine or tryptophan, and so a read error is likely. J is TRBJ2-3 and V is TRBV4-1, with a possible D match to TRBD2 (5 bases). The CDR3 loop spans 16 amino acids. The V end lost 2 bases, the J end lost 0 bases, and 12 bases lay between the germline ends. CDR1 MGHRA and CDR2 YSYEKL come from the germline V gene. CDR3 DNA: TGCGCCAGCAGCCAACTGTCCGGGGTTAGCACAGATACGCAGTATCTT. This codes for CASSQLSGVSTDTQYL.

This clonotype was observed at least ten times. The genes are TRBV28 and TRBJ2-1; tentative D call: TRBD1 (7 bases). CDR1 is MDHEN, CDR2 SYDVKM, per germline. V shed 8 bases and J shed 8 bases, with 22 bases lying between them. The CDR3 is 15 amino acids. CDR3 in DNA: TGTGCCAGCGGGACTCGACAGGGTCGGTTCGATGAGCAGTTCTTC. It codes for CASGTRQGRFDEQFF.

This clonotype was observed many times. V and J are TRBV6-5 and TRBJ2-1, with 9 bases aligning to TRBD2. The germline V gene encodes CDR1 MNHEY and CDR2 SVGAGI. The CDR3 sequence is 16 residues long. With 2 bases clipped from V and 4 bases from J, the junction kept 6 bases outside the gene matches. The CDR3 sequence: CASSYQVTSGYNEQFF. The DNA for the CDR3 is TGTGCCAGCAGTTACCAGGTGACTAGCGGATACAATGAGCAGTTCTTC.

This clonotype was observed a handful of times. The V call is TRBV3-1, the J call TRBJ2-1, with TRBD1 matching over 12 bases. The CDR3 loop spans 15 amino acids. Germline CDR1 reads LGHDT; CDR2 reads YNNKEL (reference sequence). Germline trimming cut 3 bases from V and 10 bases from J; bases unmatched to any gene: 7. CDR3 residues: CASSQGQGAVKEQFF. In DNA form, the CDR3 reads TGTGCCAGCAGCCAGGGACAGGGGGCTGTCAAGGAGCAGTTCTTC.

The chain employs TRBV30 and TRBJ2-3; maybe TRBD2 (6 bases). V was clipped by 7 bases and J by 0 bases, with 14 bases between them. This CDR3 is 14 amino acids long. CDR1 and CDR2 from the germline V gene are GTSNPN and SVGIG (reference sequence). This CDR3 reads CAFNLSGSTDTQYF. In DNA, the CDR3 is TGTGCCTTTAACCTTAGCGGAAGCACAGATACGCAGTATTTT.

This clonotype appeared many times. The gene calls are TRBV28 and TRBJ2-7, with a weak D call TRBD1 (6 bases). The CDR3 runs 14 residues. Germline V gene data show CDR1 as MDHEN and CDR2 as SYDVKM. Between the trimmed V and J ends, which lost 7 bases and 6 bases, there was a span of 19 bases. The DNA of the CDR3 is TGTGCCAGCACCACACAGGGTGGTGAGGGCGAGCAGTACTTC. Its protein product is CASTTQGGEGEQYF.

Notes on this clonotype: This may stem from a read error, because a much larger clone lies one nucleotide away. V gene TRBV6-2 or TRBV6-3 combines with J gene TRBJ2-7; 8 bases map to TRBD1. The CDR3 has 11 amino acids. Germline CDR1 and CDR2: MNHEY and SVGEGT. V trimming: 8 bases; J trimming: 5 bases; junction bases outside the gene matches: 2. CDR3 coding DNA: TGTGCCAGCGTGGACAGGGACGAGCAGTACTTC. It encodes CASVDRDEQYF.

This clonotype has more than one count but fewer than ten. J is TRBJ1-2 and V is TRBV7-9, with D unclear. The V and J ends lost 4 bases and 4 bases respectively, with 13 bases between them. Germline CDR1 is SEHNR and CDR2 is FQNEAQ (reference sequence). The CDR3 extends over 14 amino acids. The CDR3 loop reads CASSSGLLGYGYTF. CDR3 sequence (DNA): TGTGCCAGCAGCTCAGGACTCCTGGGCTATGGCTACACCTTC.

In its sample, this clonotype was seen many times. The chain has TRBV20-1 and TRBJ2-2; D call uncertain. The CDR3 has 14 residues. Between the trimmed V and J ends, which lost 6 bases and 2 bases, there was a span of 13 bases. Germline V gene data show CDR1 as DFQATT and CDR2 as SNEGSKA (reference sequence). As DNA, the CDR3 is TGCAGTGCCCCTCAGATGTTTAACACCGGGGAGCTGTTTTTT. It specifies CSAPQMFNTGELFF.

V and J are TRBV6-2 or TRBV6-3 and TRBJ2-4; no clear D. This CDR3 has 14 amino acids. Germline assignment: CDR1 MNHEY and CDR2 SVGEGT. The ends were cut back, 5 bases at V and 0 bases at J, with 8 bases in the middle. The CDR3 DNA reads TGTGCCAGCAGTAGCAGTCTAGCCAAAAACATTCAGTACTTC. This sequence encodes CASSSSLAKNIQYF.

The chain carries TRBV12-3 or TRBV12-4 and TRBJ2-5; possibly TRBD1 or TRBD2 for D (5 bases each). This CDR3 comprises 14 residues. The ends were cut back, 5 bases at V and 5 bases at J, with 15 bases in the middle. CDR3 DNA: TGTGCCAGCAGTCGCCGGGCAGGGAGTGAGACCCAGTACTTC. Amino acid sequence: CASSRRAGSETQYF.

Details on this clonotype: Compared with germline, one end of the junction differs, possibly owing to a read error. The V gene is TRBV12-3 or TRBV12-4, the J gene TRBJ2-3; D remains ambiguous. There are 15 residues in the CDR3. The DNA for the CDR3 is TGTGCCAGCGGTTTGGGCCCCTTTAGCACAGATACGCAGTATTTT. Encoded protein: CASGLGPFSTDTQYF.

This clonotype was picked up a small number of times. V gene TRBV10-3 combines with J gene TRBJ2-7, with D possibly matching TRBD2 (5 bases). Germline lookup yields CDR1 ENHRY and CDR2 SYGVKD. V lost 5 bases and J lost 0, with 17 bases in between. This CDR3 has 16 residues. Here the CDR3 reads CAISQRSGLSSYEQYF. The CDR3 coding sequence is TGTGCCATCAGTCAAAGATCGGGGTTAAGCTCCTACGAGCAGTACTTC.

This clonotype was picked up a small number of times. J is TRBJ1-6 and V is TRBV20-1, with a weak D call TRBD1 (5 bases). Germline CDR1 and CDR2: DFQATT and SNEGSKA (reference sequence). The CDR3 totals 16 residues. The V end lost 1 base, the J end lost 6 bases, and 16 bases lay between the germline ends. The CDR3, as DNA: TGCAGTGCTAGAGGGGGCCAGGTTTTTCCTAATTCACCCCTCCACTTT. Translating gives CSARGGQVFPNSPLHF.